These 27 T cell receptor beta chains came from one sample sequenced in a study of shared clonotypes between healthy human individuals. The protocol was immunoSEQ multiplex PCR, while the TCRdb copy is restricted to in-frame clones and leaves out a portion. Here the sample spans approximately 2.5 million clones, 93% being singletons. Sequences were obtained from naive CD4+ T cells from PBMCs. Sample subset: CD45RA+ positively selected. The source is a man aged 18 to 29 in good health. Some clones in this sample may be carry-over from other donors' samples.

On this clone: Different DNA sequences within this sample yield the same CDR3. This chain joins TRBV5-1 and TRBJ1-2; 10 nucleotides align to TRBD1. Trimming removed 4 bases from V and 3 bases from J; junction bases left unmatched: 3. CDR3 size: 14 residues. Germline lookup yields CDR1 SGHRS and CDR2 YFSETQ. This CDR3 is CASSLGTGDYGYTF. The CDR3 DNA follows: TGCGCCAGCAGCCTCGGGACAGGGGACTATGGCTACACCTTC. The full variable domain, completed using reference TRBV5-1 and TRBJ1-2, is KAGVTQTPRYLIKTRGQQVTLSCSPISGHRSVSWYQQTPGQGLQFLFEYFSETQRNKGNFPGRFSGRQFSNSRSEMNVSTLELGDSALYLCASSLGTGDYGYTFGSGTRLTVV.

The V gene is TRBV7-6, the J gene TRBJ2-1; D not certain. The V gene's germline CDR1 is SGHVS and CDR2 FNYEAQ. V was shortened by 0 bases and J by 10 bases, with 25 bases between the two germline ends. This CDR3 has 18 amino acids. The CDR3 loop is CASSLALGSNNLQSEQFF. The CDR3 DNA sequence: TGTGCCAGCAGCTTAGCGTTGGGTTCGAATAATCTCCAATCGGAGCAGTTCTTC.

V gene TRBV10-3 combines with J gene TRBJ2-1, with 11 bases matching TRBD2. V gave up 3 bases and J gave up 9 bases; unmatched junction bases: 1. Germline-derived CDR1 and CDR2 are ENHRY and SYGVKD. The CDR3 extends over 13 amino acids. The CDR3 coding sequence is TGTGCCATCAGTGAACTAGCGGGAGTTGAGCAGTTCTTC. Translating gives CAISELAGVEQFF.

The V call is TRBV7-9, the J call TRBJ1-1, with TRBD1 matching over 9 bases. From germline, CDR1 is SEHNR and CDR2 FQNEAQ (reference sequence). V shed 1 base and J 1 base; nucleotides not matched to a gene: 1. The CDR3 spans 15 residues. CDR3 residues: CASSLGGQGNTEAFF. CDR3 DNA sequence: TGTGCCAGCAGCTTAGGGGGACAGGGGAACACTGAAGCTTTCTTT.

The V call is TRBV28, the J call TRBJ1-5, with 8 bases matching TRBD1. The germline gives CDR1 MDHEN, CDR2 SYDVKM. V was pared by 4 bases and J by 0 bases, with 5 bases of the junction left unmatched. CDR3 length: 16 amino acids. CDR3 protein: CASSSSQGASNQPQHF. CDR3 DNA sequence: TGTGCCAGCAGTTCCTCCCAGGGGGCTAGCAATCAGCCCCAGCATTTT. Supplemented by reference TRBV28 and TRBJ1-5, the full variable domain reads DVKVTQSSRYLVKRTGEKVFLECVQDMDHENMFWYRQDPGLGLRLIYFSYDVKMKEKGDIPEGYSVSREKKERFSLILESASTNQTSMYLCASSSSQGASNQPQHFGDGTRLSIL.

The chain joins TRBV29-1 to TRBJ2-5; no clear D gene. The CDR3 is made up of 13 amino acids. CDR1 is SQVTM, CDR2 ANQGSEA, per germline. With 7 bases removed from V and 5 bases from J, the gap between germline ends came to 17 bases. This chain's CDR3 is CSAARAPEETQYF. The DNA for the CDR3 is TGCAGCGCCGCCCGGGCCCCGGAGGAGACCCAGTACTTC.

This rearrangement joins TRBV28 to TRBJ2-1; D is perhaps TRBD2 (6 bases). Germline CDR1 is MDHEN and CDR2 is SYDVKM. The CDR3 contains 13 residues. The V end lost 6 bases, the J end lost 6 bases, and 12 bases lay between the germline ends. CDR3 DNA sequence: TGTGCCAGCAGCAAGGGAGGTTTCAATGAGCAGTTCTTC. This sequence encodes CASSKGGFNEQFF.

The DNA of the CDR3 is TGCGCCAGCAGCCGACCGGGTCCCTACGAGCAGTACTTC. This gives the protein CASSRPGPYEQYF. The chain couples TRBV5-1 to TRBJ2-7; D unclear. Trimming removed 4 bases from V and 2 bases from J, with 10 bases in between. Germline CDR1 SGHRS, CDR2 YFSETQ. The CDR3 extends over 13 amino acids.

This clone was counted a single time. CDR3 region: CASSFGAGGSWKQYF. CDR3 coding DNA: TGTGCCAGCAGTTTCGGGGCAGGGGGTAGTTGGAAGCAGTACTTC. The chain recombines TRBV27 with TRBJ2-7; 7 bases map to TRBD1. This CDR3 is built from 15 residues. Germline trimming cut 3 bases from V and 8 bases from J; bases unmatched to any gene: 13. Germline V CDR1 and CDR2: MNHEY, SMNVEV (reference sequence).

The CDR3 DNA is TGTGCCAGCAGCGGAGGGACAGGCCAAGAGACCCAGTACTTC. Its protein product is CASSGGTGQETQYF. V usage is TRBV7-8 and J usage is TRBJ2-5; the match to TRBD1 covers 8 bases. The CDR3 has 14 amino acids. Germline loops: CDR1 SGHVS, CDR2 FQNEAQ. V trimming: 5 bases; J trimming: 1 base; junction bases outside the gene matches: 3.

This clone was recorded once. The V call is TRBV28, the J call TRBJ1-3, with 8 bases that match TRBD1. There are 16 residues in the CDR3. V trimming: 6 bases; J trimming: 0 bases; junction bases outside the gene matches: 7. Germline CDR1 and CDR2: MDHEN and SYDVKM. CDR3 residues: CASSSGQEFSGNTIYF. The CDR3, as DNA: TGTGCCAGCAGCTCGGGACAGGAGTTCTCTGGAAACACCATATATTTT.

CDR3 DNA: TGTGCCAGTAGTACCAAGGGTTGGTTAGAGACCCAGTACTTC. It specifies CASSTKGWLETQYF. The chain carries TRBV19 and TRBJ2-5; D is unresolved. V gave up 4 bases and J gave up 4 bases, with 13 bases separating them. Germline CDR1 is LNHDA and CDR2 is SQIVND (reference sequence). The CDR3 runs 14 residues.

This clone occurred once. V is TRBV28 and J is TRBJ2-7; 13 nucleotides align to TRBD2. The trim removed 3 bases at V and 12 bases at J, leaving 2 bases unmatched. The CDR3 contains 12 residues. Looked up from germline, CDR1 is MDHEN and CDR2 is SYDVKM. DNA for the CDR3: TGTGCCAGCAGTTTGGGGACTAGCGGGATGTACTTC. This translates into CASSLGTSGMYF.

The chain uses TRBV6-5 and TRBJ2-7; 7 positions agree with TRBD2. CDR3 size: 14 residues. V was clipped by 10 bases and J by 5 bases; unmatched bases: 14. Germline V gene sequence: CDR1 MNHEY, CDR2 SVGAGI. CDR3 sequence (DNA): TGTGCCACCACTTCAAAGGGAGGGCACCACGAGCAGTACTTC. Translated, it gives CATTSKGGHHEQYF.

The gene calls are TRBV5-8 and TRBJ1-3; D gene ambiguous. Germline loops: CDR1 SGHTS, CDR2 YDEGEE. The CDR3 has 13 amino acids. Trimming took 7 bases from V and 4 from J, leaving 12 bases between them. The CDR3 DNA follows: TGTGCCAGCCAGACTTACCCAGGAAACACCATATATTTT. Encoded protein: CASQTYPGNTIYF.

This rearrangement joins TRBV18 to TRBJ2-7; D tentatively reads TRBD1 or TRBD2 (5 bases each). The V end was cut by 0 bases, the J end by 5 bases, with 14 bases between. Germline V gene data show CDR1 as KGHSH and CDR2 as LQKENI. This CDR3 has 15 residues. CDR3 loop: CASSPPKGTTHEQYF. As DNA, the CDR3 is TGTGCCAGCTCACCACCGAAAGGGACCACACACGAGCAGTACTTC.

J is TRBJ2-7 and V is TRBV5-6; either TRBD1 or TRBD2 may fit D (5 bases each). The CDR3 runs to 15 residues. Trimming removed 0 bases from V and 7 bases from J, with 17 bases in between. The V gene's germline CDR1 is SGHDT and CDR2 YYEEEE. The CDR3 DNA sequence: TGTGCCAGCAGCTTGGTGGGACCCGCCTACGGAGAGCAGTACTTC. Encoded protein: CASSLVGPAYGEQYF.

V is TRBV19 and J is TRBJ1-5; 10 nucleotides line up with TRBD1. The CDR3 runs to 15 residues. The germline CDR1 and CDR2 sequences are LNHDA and SQIVND (reference sequence). Germline trimming cut 5 bases from V and 5 bases from J; bases unmatched to any gene: 6. The CDR3 region has the DNA TGTGCCAGTAGTTCGGGACAGGGGCGACATCAGCCCCAGCATTTT. Residues: CASSSGQGRHQPQHF.

V is TRBV6-1 and J is TRBJ2-7; no reliable D call. V was trimmed by 6 bases and J by 7 bases, leaving 10 bases between them. The CDR3 spans 11 residues. Germline values: CDR1 MNHNS, CDR2 SASEGT. The CDR3 nucleotides read TGTGCCAGCAGCCCGTTTTGGGAGCAGTACTTC. Amino acid sequence: CASSPFWEQYF.

The genes are TRBV28 and TRBJ2-7; 9 bases align to TRBD2. The V segment lost 2 bases and the J segment 3 bases; nucleotides outside the gene matches: 11. Germline lookup yields CDR1 MDHEN and CDR2 SYDVKM. The CDR3 covers 17 residues. The CDR3 coding sequence is TGTGCCAGCAGTTTACAGCTAGCGGGAAAGCCCGGCTACGAGCAGTACTTC. Protein sequence: CASSLQLAGKPGYEQYF.

The CDR3 region has the DNA TGTGCCAGCAGTTCGACAGGGAACAGTAATGGCTACACCTTC. The encoded protein is CASSSTGNSNGYTF. V gene TRBV6-5 combines with J gene TRBJ1-2, with 7 bases fitting TRBD1. J was trimmed by 6 bases and V by 4 bases; bases with no gene match: 8. This CDR3 is 14 amino acids long. In germline, CDR1 is MNHEY, CDR2 SVGAGI.

The chain couples TRBV28 to TRBJ1-1; D perhaps matches TRBD1 (5 bases). Trimming took 6 bases from V and 11 from J, leaving 22 bases between them. This CDR3 is 14 amino acids long. CDR1 MDHEN and CDR2 SYDVKM come from the germline V gene. CDR3 amino acids: CASSEIPPGGRAFF. The CDR3 DNA reads TGTGCCAGCAGCGAAATACCGCCTGGGGGAAGGGCTTTCTTT.

The chain has TRBV6-1 and TRBJ2-7; 11 bases agree with TRBD2. Losses at the gene ends were 4 bases for V and 3 bases for J; bases not matched to a gene: 5. The CDR3 loop spans 15 amino acids. Looked up from germline, CDR1 is MNHNS and CDR2 is SASEGT. CDR3: CASSGSGRDYYEQYF. CDR3 coding DNA: TGTGCCAGCAGTGGTAGCGGGAGGGATTACTACGAGCAGTACTTC.

The chain is built from TRBV6-5 and TRBJ2-2; D not resolved. There are 11 residues in the CDR3. CDR1 MNHEY and CDR2 SVGAGI come from the germline V gene. Trimming took 6 bases from V and 6 from J, leaving 5 bases between them. CDR3 amino acids: CASRTSGELFF. Written as DNA, the CDR3 is TGTGCCAGCAGGACCTCCGGGGAGCTGTTTTTT.

The chain carries TRBV5-4 and TRBJ1-2, with D possibly being TRBD1 (5 bases). Trimming left V 5 bases short and J 4 bases short, with 21 bases between. The CDR3 runs to 16 residues. Germline V CDR1 and CDR2: SGHNT, YYREEE (reference sequence). CDR3 in amino acids: CASRPDTGLSGYGYTF. CDR3 DNA: TGTGCCAGCAGACCTGACACGGGACTTTCGGGCTATGGCTACACCTTC.

The CDR3 reads CASNGRGGAGANVLTF. For the CDR3, the DNA is TGTGCCAGCAACGGCAGGGGGGGCGCTGGGGCCAACGTCCTGACTTTC. The genes are TRBV5-4 and TRBJ2-6, with D perhaps being TRBD1 or TRBD2 (7 bases each). The V end was cut by 6 bases, the J end by 2 bases, with 15 bases between. CDR1 SGHNT and CDR2 YYREEE come from the germline V gene (reference sequence). The CDR3 contains 16 residues.

Here the CDR3 reads CASSVGQGPYEQYF. CDR3 sequence (DNA): TGTGCCAGCAGCGTGGGACAGGGTCCCTACGAGCAGTACTTC. This rearrangement joins TRBV7-3 to TRBJ2-7, with 9 bases that match TRBD1. The CDR3 consists of 14 residues. Looked up from germline, CDR1 is SGHTA and CDR2 is FQGTGA. V gave up 5 bases and J gave up 2 bases; unmatched junction bases: 4.